This T cell receptor (beta chain) was obtained from a study of blood T cells in healthy people across ages. A J-beta primer mix and a sample-barcoded 5' primer were used in a second PCR of about 6 to 12 cycles. TCRdb fed the 5' RACE reads into MiXCR, producing one record per CDR3 protein. The repertoire holds under 1,100,000 distinct CDR3 sequences, with about 23% as singletons. The sample holds many counts of this clonotype. The same sample was also used in a study of T cells of mothers and their children.

The source is a girl aged 2-9 years in good health. The material sequenced was blood.

The CDR3 sequence is CATSAKGNTEAFF. In DNA form, the CDR3 reads TGTGCCACCAGTGCAAAGGGGAACACTGAAGCTTTCTTT. V and J are TRBV24-1 and TRBJ1-1; the D is unclear. There are 13 residues in the CDR3. V gave up 5 bases and J gave up 1 base, with 7 bases separating them. Germline V gives CDR1 KGHDR, CDR2 SFDVKD.